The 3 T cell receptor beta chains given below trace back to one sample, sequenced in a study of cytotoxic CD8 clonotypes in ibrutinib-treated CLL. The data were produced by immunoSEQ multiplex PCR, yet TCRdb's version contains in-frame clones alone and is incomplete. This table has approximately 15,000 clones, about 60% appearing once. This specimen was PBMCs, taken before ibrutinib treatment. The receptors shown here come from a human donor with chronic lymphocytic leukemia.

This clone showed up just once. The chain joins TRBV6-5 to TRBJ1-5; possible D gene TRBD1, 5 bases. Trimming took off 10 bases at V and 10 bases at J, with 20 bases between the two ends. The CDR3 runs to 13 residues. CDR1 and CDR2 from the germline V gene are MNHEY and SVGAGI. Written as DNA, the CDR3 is TGTGCCACCCTAGGTGGGGGTAGGGATCCCCAGCATTTT. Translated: CATLGGGRDPQHF.

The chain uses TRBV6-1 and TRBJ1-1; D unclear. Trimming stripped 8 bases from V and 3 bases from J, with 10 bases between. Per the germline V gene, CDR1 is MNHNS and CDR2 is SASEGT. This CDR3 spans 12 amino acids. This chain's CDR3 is CASRIPHTEAFF. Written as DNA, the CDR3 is TGTGCCAGCCGCATCCCTCACACTGAAGCTTTCTTT.

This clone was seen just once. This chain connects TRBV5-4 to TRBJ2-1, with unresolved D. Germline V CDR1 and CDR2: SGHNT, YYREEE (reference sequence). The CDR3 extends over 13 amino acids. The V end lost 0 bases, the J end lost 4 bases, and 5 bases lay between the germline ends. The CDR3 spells CASSLVGYNEQFF. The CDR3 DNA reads TGTGCCAGCAGCTTGGTGGGATACAATGAGCAGTTCTTC.